This T cell receptor (beta chain) stems from a study of blood T cell repertoires in COVID-19 (dated by TCRdb to 2020 to 2022). About the investigation overall: Samples from collaborators originated in the United States, Italy and Spain and spanned both the acute and convalescent phases of COVID-19. The sample metadata nearly always contained a de-identified subject ID, COVID-19 status, age in years and sex. HLA class I and class II types, where available, came from metadata supplied by the sample provider rather than from assay-based typing. Samples were obtained from the ongoing ImmuneRACE study (first 160 participants) and from 950 to 1,500 subjects provided by 6 global collaborators. Subjects who had been exposed to COVID-19, were actively infected with it, or had recovered from it provided the deeply sampled blood TCRbeta repertoires that made up the dataset. The repertoires were made available in a free public database intended to serve as a resource for research on the immune response to SARS-CoV-2. The prospective study material was composed of cDNA or gDNA derived from T cells, B-cell-depleted T cells, or PBMCs. The paper's findings and limits, for the study overall: The amount of clinical and demographic metadata varied by source and participant and was provided uncurated.

The collaborating institutions used their own protocols to collect whole blood in K2EDTA tubes. For TCRbeta analysis, collaborator samples were shipped as frozen whole blood, as isolated PBMCs, or as DNA extracted from either sample type. Points on this clone: What antigen it recognizes has not been identified. Base-call qualities are not available, and no considerably larger clone is one nucleotide away.

The germline V gene encodes CDR1 SNHLY and CDR2 FYNNEI. The V end loses 3 bases and the J end loses 8 bases, and a stretch of 14 bases separates them. Measured from the cysteine to the phenylalanine, the CDR3 is 14 residues long. The sequence is cut down to CDR3 DNA, 42 bases in frame from base 1. TCRbeta CDR3 regions were amplified from genomic DNA using the immunoSEQ Assay, a bias-controlled multiplex PCR. The study's processing was this. The number of nucleated cells in each sample was estimated by amplification of reference gene primers within the assay. To quantify the absolute abundance of each unique TCRbeta CDR3 rearrangement, sequence reads were collapsed and filtered. For each sample, productive Simpson clonality was calculated by taking the square root of Simpson's diversity index across productive rearrangements. The source is immuneACCESS, and TCRdb retained only in-frame sequences with V and J called. Part of the clones is not carried over; for the studies checked, unresolved V genes explain less than half of this, and the remainder is unexplained. The V and J calls and the clone size are those of that table, but D and trimming were determined from the DNA. In all, the sample holds 95,000 to 130,000 clones, and 90% of those were seen once. Of the sample, 1.8% falls within the top ten clones.

The V and J genes are TRBV2 and TRBJ2-4; the D segment cannot be called with confidence. Material for sequencing was peripheral blood. The clonotype was recovered from a human donor with active COVID-19. The donor label of this sample is uncertain. CDR3 loop: CASSDGLRPDIQYF. The nucleotides read TGTGCCAGCAGTGATGGGCTAAGGCCTGACATTCAGTACTTC.